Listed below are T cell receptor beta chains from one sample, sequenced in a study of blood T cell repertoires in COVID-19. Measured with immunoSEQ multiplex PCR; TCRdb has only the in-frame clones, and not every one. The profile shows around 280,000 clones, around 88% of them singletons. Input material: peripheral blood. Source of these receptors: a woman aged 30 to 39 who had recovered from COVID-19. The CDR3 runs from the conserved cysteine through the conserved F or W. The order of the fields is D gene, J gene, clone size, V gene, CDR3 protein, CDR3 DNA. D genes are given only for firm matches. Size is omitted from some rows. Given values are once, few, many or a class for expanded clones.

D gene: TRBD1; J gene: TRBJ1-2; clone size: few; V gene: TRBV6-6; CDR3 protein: CASSRSPGQAYGYTF; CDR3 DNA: TGTGCCAGCAGTCGATCCCCGGGACAGGCTTATGGCTACACCTTC
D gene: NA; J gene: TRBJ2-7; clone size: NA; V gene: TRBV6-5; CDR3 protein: CASSYYPKATAYEQYF; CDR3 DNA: TGTGCCAGCAGTTACTATCCGAAAGCTACCGCCTACGAGCAGTACTTC
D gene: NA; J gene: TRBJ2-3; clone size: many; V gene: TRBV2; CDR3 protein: CASSAQLGTQYF; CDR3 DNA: TGTGCCAGCAGTGCCCAACTAGGGACGCAGTATTTT
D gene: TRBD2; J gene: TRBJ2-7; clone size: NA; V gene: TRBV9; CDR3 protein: CASSAGLAAYEQYF; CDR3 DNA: TGTGCCAGCAGCGCCGGACTAGCGGCCTACGAGCAGTACTTC
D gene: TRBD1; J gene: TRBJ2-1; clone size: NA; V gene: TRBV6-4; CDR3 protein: CASSERGHNEQFF; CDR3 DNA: TGTGCCAGCAGTGAAAGGGGGCACAATGAGCAGTTCTTC
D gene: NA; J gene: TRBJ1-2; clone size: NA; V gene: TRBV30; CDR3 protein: CAWRLDSNYGYTF; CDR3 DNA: TGTGCCTGGAGGCTCGACTCTAACTATGGCTACACCTTC
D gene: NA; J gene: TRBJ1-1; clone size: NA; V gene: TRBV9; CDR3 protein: CASSVAQDTEAFF; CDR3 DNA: TGTGCCAGCAGCGTAGCTCAGGACACTGAAGCTTTCTTT
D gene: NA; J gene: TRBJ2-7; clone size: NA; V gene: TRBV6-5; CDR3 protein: CASSYPAGHSSYEQYF; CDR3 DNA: TGTGCCAGCAGTTACCCCGCAGGCCATTCCTCCTACGAGCAGTACTTC
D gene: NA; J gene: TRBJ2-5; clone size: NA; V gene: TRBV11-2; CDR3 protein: CASSLAFDKTQYF; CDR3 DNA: TGTGCCAGCAGCTTAGCTTTCGACAAGACCCAGTACTTC
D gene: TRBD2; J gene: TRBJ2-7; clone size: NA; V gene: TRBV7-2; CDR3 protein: CASSFSAGPSYEQYF; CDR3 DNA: TGTGCCAGCAGCTTCTCAGCGGGGCCATCCTACGAGCAGTACTTC
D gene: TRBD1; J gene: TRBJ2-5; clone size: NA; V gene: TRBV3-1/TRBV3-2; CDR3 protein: CASSQHDRVETQYF; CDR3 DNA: TGTGCCAGCAGCCAACACGACAGGGTAGAGACCCAGTACTTC
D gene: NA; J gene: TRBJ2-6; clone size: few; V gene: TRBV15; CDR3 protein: CATSRDRESGANVLTF; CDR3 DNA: TGTGCCACCAGCAGAGACAGGGAATCCGGGGCCAACGTCCTGACTTTC
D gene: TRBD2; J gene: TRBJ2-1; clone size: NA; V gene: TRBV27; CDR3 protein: CASSSEGWASGSNEQFF; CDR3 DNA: TGTGCCAGCAGTTCCGAAGGGTGGGCTAGCGGGAGCAATGAGCAGTTCTTC
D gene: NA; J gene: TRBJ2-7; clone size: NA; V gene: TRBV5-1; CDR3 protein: CASSLAPGLEGYEQYF; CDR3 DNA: TGCGCCAGCAGCTTGGCCCCCGGCTTGGAGGGCTACGAGCAGTACTTC
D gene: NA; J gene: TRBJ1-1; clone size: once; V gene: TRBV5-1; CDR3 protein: CASSLAMRGRGTEAFF; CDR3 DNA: TGCGCCAGCAGCTTGGCTATGCGGGGGAGGGGAACTGAAGCTTTCTTT
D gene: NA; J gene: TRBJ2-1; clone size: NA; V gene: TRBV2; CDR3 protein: CASNAGPYNEQFF; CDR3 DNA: TGTGCCAGCAACGCCGGTCCTTACAATGAGCAGTTCTTC
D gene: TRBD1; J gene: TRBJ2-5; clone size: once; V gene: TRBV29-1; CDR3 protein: CSVAGYWDRVWGSYQETQYF; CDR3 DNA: TGCAGCGTTGCGGGTTATTGGGACAGGGTGTGGGGGAGCTACCAAGAGACCCAGTACTTC
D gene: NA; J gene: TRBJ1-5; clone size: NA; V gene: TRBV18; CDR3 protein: CASSVLSNQPQHF; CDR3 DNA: TGTGCCAGCTCAGTCCTGAGCAATCAGCCCCAGCATTTT